These 24 T cell receptor beta chains were sequenced from one sample in a study of blood T cell repertoires in COVID-19. Data came from immunoSEQ multiplex PCR; TCRdb stores just in-frame clones and leaves some out. This table has under 250,000 clones, 88% appearing once. Sequenced material: peripheral blood. The receptors originated from a man aged 35-49 years with acute or convalescent COVID-19.

This clone was seen just once. The chain recombines TRBV7-9 with TRBJ2-3; D is undetermined. This CDR3 region has 15 residues. The V and J ends lost 1 base and 4 bases respectively, with 12 bases between them. CDR1 and CDR2 from the germline V gene are SEHNR and FQNEAQ (reference sequence). Here the CDR3 reads CASSLDRVVADTQYF. In nucleotides, the CDR3 is TGTGCCAGCAGCTTAGATCGTGTGGTAGCAGATACGCAGTATTTT.

V and J are TRBV7-8 and TRBJ1-3; tentatively, D is TRBD1 (6 bases). V lost 5 bases, J lost 0 bases, and 17 bases lay in between. This CDR3 spans 17 amino acids. The germline CDR1 and CDR2 sequences are SGHVS and FQNEAQ. In DNA, the CDR3 is TGTGCCAGCAGCCCCGTACAGGGATGGGGCTCTGGAAACACCATATATTTT. It is translated as CASSPVQGWGSGNTIYF.

The chain recombines TRBV7-2 with TRBJ1-2; D possibly corresponds to TRBD1 (6 bases). Trimming removed 7 bases at V and 2 bases at J, with 14 bases between. The V gene's germline CDR1 is SGHTA and CDR2 FQGNSA. The CDR3 has 14 residues. The CDR3 DNA reads as TGTGCCAGCATCACAGACAGGACAAACTATGGCTACACCTTC. Encoded protein: CASITDRTNYGYTF.

This chain joins TRBV3-1 (or the pseudogene TRBV3-2) and TRBJ1-5; D is unresolved. CDR1 LGHDT and CDR2 YNNKEL come from the germline V gene (reference sequence). The V and J ends lost 5 bases and 5 bases respectively, with 7 bases between them. The CDR3 has 12 residues. The CDR3 DNA sequence: TGTGCCAGCAGCGACACCGATCAGCCCCAGCATTTT. It is translated as CASSDTDQPQHF.

V and J are TRBV3-1 (or the pseudogene TRBV3-2) and TRBJ2-7; 7 bases agree with TRBD1. Germline CDR1 is LGHDT and CDR2 is YNNKEL (reference sequence). The CDR3 contains 15 residues. The V and J ends lost 1 base and 4 bases, in that order; junction bases with no gene match: 7. The DNA for the CDR3 is TGTGCCAGCAGCCAAGGGGGACAGTCGGGTTACGAGCAGTACTTC. Amino acid sequence: CASSQGGQSGYEQYF.

The CDR3: CASSLVQGLATGEQFF. For the CDR3, the DNA is TGTGCCAGCAGCTTAGTCCAGGGACTAGCGACGGGTGAGCAGTTCTTC. The V and J genes are TRBV11-2 and TRBJ2-1; TRBD2 agrees at 10 bases. The CDR3 covers 16 residues. The V segment lost 1 base and the J segment 9 bases; nucleotides outside the gene matches: 9. Germline CDR1 is SGHAT and CDR2 is FQNNGV.

V gene TRBV5-1 combines with J gene TRBJ2-5; 7 bases line up with TRBD1. Germline V CDR1 and CDR2: SGHRS, YFSETQ. The J segment lost 1 base and the V segment lost 0 bases, leaving 9 bases of the junction unmatched. The CDR3 spans 17 residues. The CDR3 coding sequence is TGCGCCAGCAGCTTGGGGCGAGGGTGGGACAGCCAAGAGACCCAGTACTTC. Its protein product is CASSLGRGWDSQETQYF.

V is TRBV27 and J is TRBJ1-3; 7 positions match TRBD1. Trimming removed 3 bases from V and 4 bases from J; junction bases left unmatched: 15. Looked up from germline, CDR1 is MNHEY and CDR2 is SMNVEV (reference sequence). The CDR3 length is 18 residues. The CDR3 DNA is TGTGCCAGCAGTTTCCCCGAGGGGCCAGGGACAGTAGGAAACACCATATATTTT. Its translation is CASSFPEGPGTVGNTIYF.

The rearrangement joins TRBV28 to TRBJ2-1; maybe TRBD2 (5 bases). The V gene lost 2 bases and the J gene lost 2 bases, with 16 bases spanning the gap. Germline values: CDR1 MDHEN, CDR2 SYDVKM. The CDR3 has 17 amino acids. The CDR3 reads CASSLNDPGKPYNEQFF. Written as DNA, the CDR3 is TGTGCCAGCAGTTTAAATGATCCGGGGAAGCCCTACAATGAGCAGTTCTTC.

In DNA form, the CDR3 reads TGTGCCAGCAGCGTAGGACTAGCCAAAAACATTCAGTACTTC. Its protein product is CASSVGLAKNIQYF. The gene calls are TRBV5-5 and TRBJ2-4; tentatively, D is TRBD2 (5 bases). Trimming removed 4 bases at V and 0 bases at J, with 8 bases between. The germline gives CDR1 SGHKS, CDR2 YYEKEE (reference sequence). This CDR3 is 14 amino acids long.

This chain connects TRBV4-3 to TRBJ2-7, with 9 bases aligning to TRBD1. The CDR3 runs 16 residues. V was clipped by 0 bases and J by 3 bases; unmatched bases: 6. The germline gives CDR1 LGHNA, CDR2 YSLEER. CDR3 sequence: CASSQESGQGFYEQYF. CDR3 in DNA: TGCGCCAGCAGCCAAGAGTCAGGACAGGGGTTCTACGAGCAGTACTTC.

Only one count was recorded for this clone. The chain recombines TRBV6-5 with TRBJ2-7, with TRBD2 matching 10 bases. The CDR3 spans 13 residues. Germline trimming cut 7 bases from V and 3 bases from J; bases unmatched to any gene: 3. Per germline, CDR1 MNHEY and CDR2 SVGAGI. The DNA for the CDR3 is TGTGCCAGCAACTTAGCGGGGGGCTACGAGCAGTACTTC. Protein: CASNLAGGYEQYF.

The chain is built from TRBV4-1 and TRBJ1-2, with unresolved D. Germline CDR1 MGHRA, CDR2 YSYEKL. The V end was cut by 3 bases, the J end by 3 bases, with 8 bases between. The CDR3 contains 13 residues. The CDR3 sequence is CASSQPTDYGYTF. The CDR3 region has the DNA TGCGCCAGCAGCCAGCCCACTGACTATGGCTACACCTTC.

The V gene is TRBV6-6, the J gene TRBJ2-5; 11 positions match TRBD2. V shed 10 bases, J shed 3 bases, and the junction held 7 bases outside the gene matches. CDR1 is MNHNY and CDR2 is SVGAGI in the germline V gene (reference sequence). The CDR3 runs 14 residues. The chain's CDR3 is CATQLAGEEETQYF. CDR3 DNA: TGTGCCACTCAACTAGCGGGGGAAGAAGAGACCCAGTACTTC.

The gene calls are TRBV5-1 and TRBJ1-1; TRBD1 matches 7 bases. Germline V gene sequence: CDR1 SGHRS, CDR2 YFSETQ. V lost 0 bases and J lost 7; bases outside the gene matches: 6. The CDR3 sequence is 14 residues long. Here the CDR3 DNA reads TGCGCCAGCAGCTTGGGGTTAGGGACAGATGAAGCTTTCTTT. It encodes CASSLGLGTDEAFF.

The CDR3 DNA follows: TGTGCCAGCAGCCCCAGGGACAGGGGGTCCCCGCTAAACTATGGCTACACCTTC. Its translation: CASSPRDRGSPLNYGYTF. The chain joins TRBV25-1 to TRBJ1-2; 11 positions agree with TRBD1. The CDR3 has 18 amino acids. Germline V gene sequence: CDR1 MGHDK, CDR2 SYGVNS. J was trimmed by 2 bases and V by 6 bases; bases with no gene match: 14.

The chain joins TRBV19 to TRBJ2-1, with TRBD2 matching over 16 bases. J gave up 8 bases and V 2 bases, and 6 bases lay outside the gene matches. The CDR3 is 17 residues long. Germline CDR1 and CDR2: LNHDA and SQIVND (reference sequence). CDR3 nucleotide sequence: TGTGCCAGTAGTATACGGGGACTAGCGGGAGGGCCATATGAGCAGTTCTTC. It encodes CASSIRGLAGGPYEQFF.

The gene calls are TRBV6-6 and TRBJ2-5; a weak D match, TRBD1 (6 bases). The CDR3 consists of 12 residues. Germline values: CDR1 MNHNY, CDR2 SVGAGI (reference sequence). The V end lost 6 bases, the J end lost 2 bases, and 7 bases lay between the germline ends. CDR3 sequence reads: CASRRGQETQYF. In DNA, the CDR3 is TGTGCCAGCAGAAGGGGGCAAGAGACCCAGTACTTC.

CDR3 coding DNA: TGTGCCAGCAGCCAGTTCGGGACAGGGGTCGCGCATGAGCAGTTCTTC. Translation: CASSQFGTGVAHEQFF. The rearrangement joins TRBV4-2 to TRBJ2-1; the match to TRBD1 covers 10 bases. The V and J ends lost 3 bases and 8 bases, in that order; junction bases with no gene match: 10. Germline V lookup: CDR1 LGHNA, CDR2 YNFKEQ. The CDR3 spans 16 residues.

This chain links TRBV2 with TRBJ2-1; 7 positions match TRBD1. V shed 8 bases and J 10 bases; nucleotides not matched to a gene: 11. From germline, CDR1 is SNHLY and CDR2 FYNNEI. This CDR3 has 13 amino acids. The CDR3 reads CASHRDSSAEQFF. The CDR3 nucleotides are TGTGCCAGCCACCGGGACAGCTCGGCCGAGCAGTTCTTC. The full variable domain, rest sourced from reference TRBV2 and TRBJ2-1, is EPEVTQTPSHQVTQMGQEVILRCVPISNHLYFYWYRQILGQKVEFLVSFYNNEISEKSEIFDDQFSVERPDGSNFTLKIRSTKLEDSAMYFCASHRDSSAEQFFGPGTRLTVL.

The count of this clone is one. V and J are TRBV6-5 and TRBJ1-1; unclear D gene. The CDR3 is 14 residues long. Germline CDR1 MNHEY, CDR2 SVGAGI. The V end lost 6 bases, the J end lost 8 bases, and 19 bases lay between the germline ends. The CDR3 nucleotides are TGTGCCAGCAGGGAGTCGGGGAACTTTGGGGAAGCTTTCTTT. Translation gives CASRESGNFGEAFF.

The rearrangement joins TRBV5-1 to TRBJ2-3; 7 nucleotides match TRBD1. Germline CDR1 SGHRS, CDR2 YFSETQ. This CDR3 is built from 14 residues. V was clipped by 4 bases and J by 2 bases; unmatched bases: 4. The CDR3 loop reads CASSPGQITDTQYF. The CDR3 nucleotides read TGCGCCAGCAGCCCGGGACAGATCACAGATACGCAGTATTTT.

The rearrangement uses TRBV19 and TRBJ1-5; tentative D call: TRBD1 (5 bases). Per germline, CDR1 LNHDA and CDR2 SQIVND (reference sequence). This CDR3 region has 16 residues. Deletions cut 5 bases from V and 5 bases from J, with 19 bases between. In DNA, the CDR3 is TGTGCCAGTAGTCCCCCCCAGCAGGGTGGGCATCAGCCCCAGCATTTT. Its translation: CASSPPQQGGHQPQHF.

The chain carries TRBV18 and TRBJ2-7; D might be TRBD1 (6 bases). The germline gives CDR1 KGHSH, CDR2 LQKENI. This CDR3 is built from 12 residues. The V gene lost 2 bases and the J gene lost 5 bases, with 7 bases spanning the gap. The CDR3 sequence is CASSPNRDEQYF. The DNA of the CDR3 is TGTGCCAGCTCACCAAACAGGGACGAGCAGTACTTC.